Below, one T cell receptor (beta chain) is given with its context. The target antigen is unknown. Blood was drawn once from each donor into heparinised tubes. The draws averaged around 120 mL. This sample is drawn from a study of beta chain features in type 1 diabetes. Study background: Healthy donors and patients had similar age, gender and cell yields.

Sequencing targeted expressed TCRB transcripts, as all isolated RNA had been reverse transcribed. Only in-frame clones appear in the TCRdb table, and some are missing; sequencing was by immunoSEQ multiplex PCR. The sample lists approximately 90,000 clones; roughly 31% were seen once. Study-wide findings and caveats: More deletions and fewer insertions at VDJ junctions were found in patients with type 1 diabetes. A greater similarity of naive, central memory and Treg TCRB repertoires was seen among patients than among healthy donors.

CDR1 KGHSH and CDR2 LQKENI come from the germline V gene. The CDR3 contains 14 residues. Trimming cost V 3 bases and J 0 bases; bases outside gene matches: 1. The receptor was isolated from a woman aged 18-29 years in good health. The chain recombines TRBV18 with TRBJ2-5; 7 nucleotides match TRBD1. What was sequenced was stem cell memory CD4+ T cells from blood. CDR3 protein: CASSPQGDQETQYF. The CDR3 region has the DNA TGTGCCAGCTCACCCCAGGGGGACCAAGAGACCCAGTACTTC.